Each of the 28 T cell receptor beta chains below was sequenced from the same sample in a study of T cells in tumors after PD-1 blockade. Profiling relied on immunoSEQ multiplex PCR, and the TCRdb table lists in-frame clones only, not all of them. The sample consists of around 51,000 clones, 65% to 85% of them appearing once. Sequenced here: PBMCs, sampled before anti-PD-1 treatment. The receptors come from a human donor with basal cell carcinoma.

The chain employs TRBV5-1 and TRBJ2-1; D is uncertain. V was clipped by 0 bases and J by 3 bases, with 10 bases between them. Germline values: CDR1 SGHRS, CDR2 YFSETQ. This CDR3 region has 15 residues. CDR3 residues: CASSLGAAHYNEQFF. The CDR3 coding sequence is TGCGCCAGCAGCTTGGGTGCGGCCCACTACAATGAGCAGTTCTTC.

The CDR3 region is CASSDHTVYYGYTF. The CDR3 bases are TGTGCCAGCAGTGATCACACAGTCTACTATGGCTACACCTTC. The chain is built from TRBV25-1 and TRBJ1-2; D is undetermined. The germline V gene encodes CDR1 MGHDK and CDR2 SYGVNS. The CDR3 spans 14 residues. V dropped 3 bases and J dropped 3 bases, with 11 bases sitting between them.

The genes are TRBV5-1 and TRBJ2-3, with 7 bases identical to TRBD2. CDR1 is SGHRS, CDR2 YFSETQ, per germline. Trimming removed 1 base from V and 0 bases from J; junction bases left unmatched: 11. The CDR3 contains 18 residues. The CDR3 DNA reads TGCGCCAGCAGCTTGAACGGACTAGAGGCTTTCAGCACAGATACGCAGTATTTT. Its translation is CASSLNGLEAFSTDTQYF.

The CDR3 DNA reads as TGCGCCAGCAGCATTGGGGGGGCCGGCAATGAGCAGTTCTTC. Protein sequence: CASSIGGAGNEQFF. This chain uses TRBV5-1 with TRBJ2-1; possible D gene TRBD2, 7 bases. Germline CDR1 and CDR2: SGHRS and YFSETQ. The CDR3 is 14 residues long. The V end was cut by 4 bases, the J end by 6 bases, with 14 bases between.

V gene TRBV7-9 combines with J gene TRBJ2-3; 9 nucleotides align to TRBD2. The J segment lost 2 bases and the V segment lost 0 bases, leaving 9 bases of the junction unmatched. Germline lookup yields CDR1 SEHNR and CDR2 FQNEAQ (reference sequence). The CDR3 covers 18 residues. The CDR3 region is CASSLADSGGVFTDTQYF. The CDR3 DNA follows: TGTGCCAGCAGCTTAGCGGATAGCGGGGGAGTGTTCACAGATACGCAGTATTTT.

This clone was recorded only once. The chain has TRBV30 and TRBJ2-1; 7 bases are shared with TRBD2. The trim removed 2 bases at V and 9 bases at J, leaving 13 bases unmatched. Per germline, CDR1 GTSNPN and CDR2 SVGIG (reference sequence). This CDR3 region has 15 residues. CDR3 in DNA: TGTGCCTGGAGTATAAGCGGGGCCAAGCCCGGTGAGCAGTTCTTC. Translated, it gives CAWSISGAKPGEQFF.

This chain uses TRBV6-5 with TRBJ2-2; no firm D call. Germline CDR1 reads MNHEY; CDR2 reads SVGAGI. The V end lost 7 bases, the J end lost 3 bases, and 12 bases lay between the germline ends. CDR3 length: 14 amino acids. CDR3 bases: TGTGCCAGCATTCCACTCCGGTACACCGGGGAGCTGTTTTTT. Amino acids: CASIPLRYTGELFF.

This clone occurred once. The rearrangement joins TRBV2 to TRBJ2-3; 8 bases fit TRBD2. This CDR3 is 17 amino acids long. Trimming removed 4 bases from V and 2 bases from J; junction bases left unmatched: 11. Germline assignment: CDR1 SNHLY and CDR2 FYNNEI. In nucleotides, the CDR3 is TGTGCCAGCAGTGTACTAACGGGAGGGGGGCCCACAGATACGCAGTATTTT. Translation gives CASSVLTGGGPTDTQYF.

Judged by abundance, this clone is large (0.1 to 1%). The V and J genes are TRBV19 and TRBJ1-1; D is ambiguous. The V gene's germline CDR1 is LNHDA and CDR2 SQIVND (reference sequence). The CDR3 extends over 13 amino acids. Deletions cut 6 bases from V and 0 bases from J, with 8 bases between. This chain's CDR3 is CASSATLNTEAFF. The CDR3 region has the DNA TGTGCCAGTAGCGCAACATTGAACACTGAAGCTTTCTTT.

The V gene is TRBV7-9, the J gene TRBJ2-5; 10 nucleotides line up with TRBD1. The CDR3 consists of 16 residues. Germline V gene sequence: CDR1 SEHNR, CDR2 FQNEAQ (reference sequence). J gave up 4 bases and V 1 base, and 6 bases lay outside the gene matches. For the CDR3, the DNA is TGTGCCAGCAGCTTAGGGACAGGGGGTTCCAGAGAGACCCAGTACTTC. It encodes CASSLGTGGSRETQYF. Together with reference TRBV7-9 and TRBJ2-5, the CDR3 gives the full variable domain: DTGVSQNPRHKITKRGQNVTFRCDPISEHNRLYWYRQTLGQGPEFLTYFQNEAQLEKSRLLSDRFSAERPKGSFSTLEIQRTEQGDSAMYLCASSLGTGGSRETQYFGPGTRLLVL.

The chain links TRBV28 to TRBJ2-1; TRBD2 might be the D (6 bases). The V end lost 5 bases, the J end lost 5 bases, and 16 bases lay between the germline ends. The CDR3 is made up of 15 amino acids. Per germline, CDR1 MDHEN and CDR2 SYDVKM. CDR3 DNA sequence: TGTGCCAGCAGTCCCCCCGCGGGGAACAACAATGAGCAGTTCTTC. Translating it yields CASSPPAGNNNEQFF.

The chain is built from TRBV4-1 and TRBJ2-1, with 7 bases identical to TRBD2. Germline V gives CDR1 MGHRA, CDR2 YSYEKL. V dropped 4 bases and J dropped 0; count of bases not matched to a gene: 3. The CDR3 runs to 15 residues. Written as DNA, the CDR3 is TGCGCCAGCAGCCTACTAGCGACCTCCTACAATGAGCAGTTCTTC. Protein product: CASSLLATSYNEQFF.

This clone has a single count. This rearrangement joins TRBV13 to TRBJ2-3; D ambiguous. The CDR3 is 12 amino acids. CDR1 PRHDT and CDR2 FYEKMQ come from the germline V gene (reference sequence). Trimming shortened V by 1 base and J by 4 bases, and 3 bases separated the two germline ends. The CDR3 DNA reads TGTGCCAGCAGCTTAGCCCCAGATACGCAGTATTTT. Its translation is CASSLAPDTQYF.

This clone was seen only a few times. The genes are TRBV5-5 and TRBJ2-2; D unresolved. CDR1 and CDR2 (germline): SGHKS, YYEKEE (reference sequence). The length of the CDR3 is 15 residues. Trimming removed 0 bases from V and 2 bases from J, with 8 bases in between. The CDR3 nucleotides read TGTGCCAGCAGCTTGGGACAACTAAACACCGGGGAGCTGTTTTTT. This sequence encodes CASSLGQLNTGELFF.

A few counts support this clone. The chain links TRBV4-2 to TRBJ1-2; D might be TRBD1 (5 bases). The germline CDR1 and CDR2 sequences are LGHNA and YNFKEQ. The CDR3 is made up of 15 amino acids. With 3 bases removed from V and 3 bases from J, the gap between germline ends came to 14 bases. CDR3 sequence (DNA): TGTGCCAGCAGCCAGGCTGGAGGGGCCGACTATGGCTACACCTTC. This gives the protein CASSQAGGADYGYTF.

The genes are TRBV7-8 and TRBJ2-7; D not certain. Germline assignment: CDR1 SGHVS and CDR2 FQNEAQ. V was pared by 1 base and J by 2 bases, with 9 bases between. This CDR3 is 14 amino acids long. The CDR3 is CASSLEETTYEQYF. CDR3 in DNA: TGTGCCAGCAGCTTAGAAGAGACCACCTACGAGCAGTACTTC.

The V gene is TRBV6-6, the J gene TRBJ2-1; D might be TRBD2 (5 bases). This CDR3 has 15 residues. The germline gives CDR1 MNHNY, CDR2 SVGAGI (reference sequence). V lost 3 bases, J lost 1 base, and 10 bases lay in between. For the CDR3, the DNA is TGTGCCAGCAGTTATGGAGGCACATCCTACAATGAGCAGTTCTTC. Its protein is CASSYGGTSYNEQFF.

The chain couples TRBV7-9 to TRBJ2-2; D could derive from TRBD1 or TRBD2 (6 bases each). The CDR3 covers 17 residues. The germline CDR1 and CDR2 sequences are SEHNR and FQNEAQ (reference sequence). V lost 4 bases and J lost 1, with 16 bases in between. The CDR3: CASSSTDRGQNTGELFF. CDR3 in DNA: TGTGCCAGCAGCTCCACCGATCGGGGGCAGAACACCGGGGAGCTGTTTTTT. The full variable domain, completed using reference TRBV7-9 and TRBJ2-2, is DTGVSQNPRHKITKRGQNVTFRCDPISEHNRLYWYRQTLGQGPEFLTYFQNEAQLEKSRLLSDRFSAERPKGSFSTLEIQRTEQGDSAMYLCASSSTDRGQNTGELFFGEGSRLTVL.

This sequence joins TRBV7-8 and TRBJ1-1, with a weak D call TRBD1 (6 bases). This CDR3 is 14 amino acids long. The V and J ends lost 1 base and 7 bases respectively, with 13 bases between them. CDR1 is SGHVS, CDR2 FQNEAQ, per germline. CDR3 region: CASSLDRARGEAFF. Written as DNA, the CDR3 is TGTGCCAGCAGCTTAGACAGGGCTCGGGGTGAAGCTTTCTTT.

In DNA form, the CDR3 reads TGTGCCAGCAGCACAAATAGCGGGGGATCCTACAATGAGCAGTTCTTC. Translating it yields CASSTNSGGSYNEQFF. V and J are TRBV7-8 and TRBJ2-1, with 9 bases aligning to TRBD2. Trimming removed 5 bases from V and 1 base from J; junction bases left unmatched: 6. The CDR3 has 16 amino acids. Germline values: CDR1 SGHVS, CDR2 FQNEAQ.

The V gene is TRBV27, the J gene TRBJ1-6; D not resolved. Germline values: CDR1 MNHEY, CDR2 SMNVEV (reference sequence). Trimming shortened V by 2 bases and J by 3 bases, and 11 bases separated the two germline ends. The CDR3 has 16 amino acids. In nucleotides, the CDR3 is TGTGCCAGCAGTTTAAGTGTACAACACTATAATTCACCCCTCCACTTT. Amino acid sequence: CASSLSVQHYNSPLHF.

This chain links TRBV27 with TRBJ2-7; the D gene is possibly TRBD1 (5 bases). Trimming cost V 3 bases and J 0 bases, with 9 bases left between them. The CDR3 covers 14 residues. Germline CDR1 and CDR2: MNHEY and SMNVEV (reference sequence). The CDR3 coding sequence is TGTGCCAGCAGTTTCCAGGGAAGCTCCTACGAGCAGTACTTC. This encodes CASSFQGSSYEQYF.

V is TRBV28 and J is TRBJ1-6; D not certain. Between the trimmed V and J ends, which lost 6 bases and 11 bases, there was a span of 2 bases. The CDR3 runs to 9 residues. Germline V gene data show CDR1 as MDHEN and CDR2 as SYDVKM. The DNA for the CDR3 is TGTGCCAGCAGCCCACCCCTCCACTTT. It codes for CASSPPLHF.

The rearrangement joins TRBV29-1 to TRBJ2-3; 11 bases fit TRBD2. V was clipped by 7 bases and J by 4 bases; unmatched bases: 4. The CDR3 consists of 13 residues. CDR1 is SQVTM, CDR2 ANQGSEA, per germline. In DNA, the CDR3 is TGCAGCGGTGATAGCGGGGGGGCAGATACGCAGTATTTT. Protein sequence: CSGDSGGADTQYF.

The V gene is TRBV6-5, the J gene TRBJ1-2, with D perhaps matching TRBD1 (5 bases). Germline lookup yields CDR1 MNHEY and CDR2 SVGAGI. The V gene lost 0 bases and the J gene lost 8 bases, with 10 bases spanning the gap. The CDR3 sequence is 13 residues long. The CDR3 spells CASSYSGGEGYTF. The CDR3 region has the DNA TGTGCCAGCAGTTACTCTGGGGGGGAGGGCTACACCTTC.

This clone was counted a few times. J is TRBJ1-5 and V is TRBV5-1, with 8 positions matching TRBD1. There are 13 residues in the CDR3. The junction had 2 bases not matched to a gene; V was cut back by 1 base and J by 8 bases. CDR1 is SGHRS and CDR2 is YFSETQ in the germline V gene. The DNA for the CDR3 is TGCGCCAGCAGCTTGCAGGGGGCCGAGCCCCAGCATTTT. It is translated as CASSLQGAEPQHF.

This clone was seen a single time. The rearrangement uses TRBV30 and TRBJ2-5; 7 nucleotides agree with TRBD2. There are 14 residues in the CDR3. With V trimmed by 3 bases and J by 1 base, 5 bases remained unmatched. The germline CDR1 and CDR2 sequences are GTSNPN and SVGIG (reference sequence). The CDR3: CAWSASGFQETQYF. CDR3 in DNA: TGTGCCTGGAGCGCTAGCGGATTCCAAGAGACCCAGTACTTC.

The chain has TRBV27 and TRBJ2-7; D might be TRBD2 (7 bases). Deletions cut 2 bases from V and 7 bases from J, with 18 bases between. Germline loops: CDR1 MNHEY, CDR2 SMNVEV (reference sequence). The CDR3 is 15 residues long. As DNA, the CDR3 is TGTGCCAGCAGTTTAAGGGGGGGGATCCGGCTGGAGCAGTACTTC. Its protein product is CASSLRGGIRLEQYF.